This T cell receptor beta chain emerged from a study of Graves' ophthalmopathy and Graves' hyperthyroidism. Investigators amplified TCR beta CDR3 regions from RNA transcripts. The workflow started with a first-round RT-PCR run with HTBI primers and then moved on to a second-round multiplex PCR. Using its own MiXCR run on the multiplex PCR reads, TCRdb lists one record per CDR3 protein. The sample has 35,000 to 45,000 distinct CDR3 sequences, roughly 50% seen once. The germline V gene has CDR1 DFQATT and CDR2 SNEGSKA (reference sequence). The CDR3 length is 15 residues. Unmatched junction bases numbered 4, after V lost 8 bases and J lost 0 bases.

The sequenced sample consisted of peripheral blood. The chain uses TRBV20-1 and TRBJ2-5; 15 bases are shared with TRBD2. The TCR was taken from an adult woman with stable Graves' hyperthyroidism. The CDR3, as DNA: TGCAGTCCCGGGACTAGCGGGAGGTACCAAGAGACCCAGTACTTC. It encodes CSPGTSGRYQETQYF.